The T cell receptor beta chain described here comes from a study of blood T cell repertoires in COVID-19. Exposed enrollees had met someone with a PCR-confirmed or clinician-diagnosed COVID-19 case at some point within the 2 weeks before study entry. The table came from immunoSEQ multiplex PCR; TCRdb's copy has only in-frame clones and leaves some out. This sample has some 300,000 clones; roughly 91% occur once, and the top ten carry under 3%. The sample consisted of PBMCs or T cells enriched from blood (not recorded which). This clonotype was sampled from a woman aged 50 to 60 who had been exposed to COVID-19.

This chain's CDR3 is CASSPPGEGMVGYTF. The CDR3 DNA follows: TGTGCCAGCAGCCCCCCTGGAGAGGGTATGGTTGGCTACACCTTC. The V gene is TRBV11-2, the J gene TRBJ1-2; D unclear. The CDR3 sequence is 15 residues long. The V gene lost 5 bases and the J gene lost 7 bases, with 20 bases spanning the gap. CDR1 is SGHAT and CDR2 is FQNNGV in the germline V gene.